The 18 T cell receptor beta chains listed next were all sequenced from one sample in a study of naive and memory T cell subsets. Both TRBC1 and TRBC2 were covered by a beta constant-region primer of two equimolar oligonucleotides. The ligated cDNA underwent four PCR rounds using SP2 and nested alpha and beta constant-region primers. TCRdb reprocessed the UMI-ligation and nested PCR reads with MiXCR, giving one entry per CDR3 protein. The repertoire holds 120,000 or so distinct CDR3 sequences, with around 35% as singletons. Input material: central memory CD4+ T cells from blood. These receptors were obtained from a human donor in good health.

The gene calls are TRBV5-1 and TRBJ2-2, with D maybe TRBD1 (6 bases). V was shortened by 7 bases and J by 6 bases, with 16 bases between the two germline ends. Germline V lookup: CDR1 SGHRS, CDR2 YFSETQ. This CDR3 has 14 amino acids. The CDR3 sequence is CASGALTGSGELFF. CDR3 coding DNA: TGCGCCAGCGGCGCCCTCACAGGGTCCGGGGAGCTGTTTTTT.

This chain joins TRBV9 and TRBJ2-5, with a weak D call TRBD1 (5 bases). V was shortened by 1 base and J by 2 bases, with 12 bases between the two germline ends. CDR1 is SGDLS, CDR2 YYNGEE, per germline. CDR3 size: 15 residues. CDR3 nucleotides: TGTGCCAGCAGCGTATCTGACAGCCCTCAAGAGACCCAGTACTTC. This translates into CASSVSDSPQETQYF.

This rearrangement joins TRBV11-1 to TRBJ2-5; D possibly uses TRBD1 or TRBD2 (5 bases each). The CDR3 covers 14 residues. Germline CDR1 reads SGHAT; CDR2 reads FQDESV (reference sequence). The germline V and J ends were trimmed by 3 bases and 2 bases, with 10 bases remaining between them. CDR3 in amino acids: CASSFVGTQETQYF. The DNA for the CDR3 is TGTGCCAGCAGCTTCGTGGGGACGCAAGAGACCCAGTACTTC.

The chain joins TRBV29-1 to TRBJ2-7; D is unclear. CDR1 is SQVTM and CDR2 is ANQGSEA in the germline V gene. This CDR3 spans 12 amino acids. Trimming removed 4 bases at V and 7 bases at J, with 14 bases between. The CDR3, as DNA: TGCAGCGTTGCTCTAGTCTTAGAGGAGCAGTACTTC. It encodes CSVALVLEEQYF.

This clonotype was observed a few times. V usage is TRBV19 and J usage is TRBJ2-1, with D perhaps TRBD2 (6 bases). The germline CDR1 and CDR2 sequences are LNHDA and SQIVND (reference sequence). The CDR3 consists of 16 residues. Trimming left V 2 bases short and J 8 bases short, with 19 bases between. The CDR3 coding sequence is TGTGCCAGTAGTATACCGGGACTTAAAAAAGGCGATGAGCAGTTCTTC. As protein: CASSIPGLKKGDEQFF.

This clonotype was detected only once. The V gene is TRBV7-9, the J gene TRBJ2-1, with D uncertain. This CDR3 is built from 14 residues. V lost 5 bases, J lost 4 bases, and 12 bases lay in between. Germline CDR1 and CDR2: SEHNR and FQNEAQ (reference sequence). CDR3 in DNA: TGTGCCAGCAGCCCGAGACAAGAGTACAATGAGCAGTTCTTC. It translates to CASSPRQEYNEQFF.

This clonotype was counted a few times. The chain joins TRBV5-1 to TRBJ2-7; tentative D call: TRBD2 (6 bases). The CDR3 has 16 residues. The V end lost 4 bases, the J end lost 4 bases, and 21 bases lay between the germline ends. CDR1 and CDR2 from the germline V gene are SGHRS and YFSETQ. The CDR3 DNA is TGCGCCAGCAGCCGGGCTGGCGTTAGCGGAGAGTACGAGCAGTACTTC. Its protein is CASSRAGVSGEYEQYF.

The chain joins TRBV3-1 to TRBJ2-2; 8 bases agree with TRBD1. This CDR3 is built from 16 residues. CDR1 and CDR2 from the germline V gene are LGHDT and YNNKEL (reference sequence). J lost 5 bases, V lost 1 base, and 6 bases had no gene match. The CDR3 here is CASSQVQGARTGELFF. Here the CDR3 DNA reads TGTGCCAGCAGCCAAGTTCAGGGGGCGCGGACCGGGGAGCTGTTTTTT.

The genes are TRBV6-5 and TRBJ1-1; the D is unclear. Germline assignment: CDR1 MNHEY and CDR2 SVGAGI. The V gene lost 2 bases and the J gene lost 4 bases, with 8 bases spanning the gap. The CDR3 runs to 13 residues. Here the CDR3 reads CASSYNVGTEAFF. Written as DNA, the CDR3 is TGTGCCAGCAGTTACAATGTTGGCACTGAAGCTTTCTTT.

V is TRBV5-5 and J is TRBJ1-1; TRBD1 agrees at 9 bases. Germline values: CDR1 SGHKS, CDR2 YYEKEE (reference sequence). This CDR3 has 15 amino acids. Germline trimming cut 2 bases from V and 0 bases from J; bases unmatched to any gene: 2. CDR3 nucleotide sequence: TGTGCCAGCAGCTTTGGGACAGGGATGAACACTGAAGCTTTCTTT. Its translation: CASSFGTGMNTEAFF.

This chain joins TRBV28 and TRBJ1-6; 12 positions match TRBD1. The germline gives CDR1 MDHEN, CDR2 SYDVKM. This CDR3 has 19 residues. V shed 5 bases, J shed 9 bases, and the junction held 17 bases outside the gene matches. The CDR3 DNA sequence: TGTGCCAGCAGTATCCCCCCTTTATCGGGACAGGGGGCGTTTTCACCCCTCCACTTT. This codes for CASSIPPLSGQGAFSPLHF.

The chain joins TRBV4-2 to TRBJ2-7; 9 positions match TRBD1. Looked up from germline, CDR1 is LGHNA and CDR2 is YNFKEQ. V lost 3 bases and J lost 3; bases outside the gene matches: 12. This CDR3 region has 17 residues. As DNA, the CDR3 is TGTGCCAGCAGCCACGGGACAGGGACCTCTTTAAGCTACGAGCAGTACTTC. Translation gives CASSHGTGTSLSYEQYF.

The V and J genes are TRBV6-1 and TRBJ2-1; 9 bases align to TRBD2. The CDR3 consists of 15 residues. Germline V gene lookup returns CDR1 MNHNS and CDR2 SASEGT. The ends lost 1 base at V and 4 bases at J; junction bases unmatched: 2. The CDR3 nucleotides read TGTGCCAGCAGTGAAGGGCTAGCGGGGTACAATGAGCAGTTCTTC. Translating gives CASSEGLAGYNEQFF.

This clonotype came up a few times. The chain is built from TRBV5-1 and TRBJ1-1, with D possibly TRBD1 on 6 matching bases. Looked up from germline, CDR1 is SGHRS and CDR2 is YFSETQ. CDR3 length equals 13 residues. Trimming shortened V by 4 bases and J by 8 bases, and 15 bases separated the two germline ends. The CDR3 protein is CASSTDRTAEAFF. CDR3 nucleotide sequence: TGCGCCAGCAGCACTGACAGGACAGCAGAAGCTTTCTTT.

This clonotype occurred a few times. The CDR3 here is CASSKGRGIDTQYF. The DNA of the CDR3 is TGTGCCAGCAGCAAGGGACGCGGCATAGATACGCAGTATTTT. The rearrangement joins TRBV7-9 to TRBJ2-3; D might be TRBD1 or TRBD2, each matching 5 bases. CDR3 size: 14 residues. The ends were cut back, 5 bases at V and 5 bases at J, with 14 bases in the middle. Germline V lookup: CDR1 SEHNR, CDR2 FQNEAQ (reference sequence). Supplemented by reference TRBV7-9 and TRBJ2-3, the full variable domain reads DTGVSQNPRHKITKRGQNVTFRCDPISEHNRLYWYRQTLGQGPEFLTYFQNEAQLEKSRLLSDRFSAERPKGSFSTLEIQRTEQGDSAMYLCASSKGRGIDTQYFGPGTRLTVL.

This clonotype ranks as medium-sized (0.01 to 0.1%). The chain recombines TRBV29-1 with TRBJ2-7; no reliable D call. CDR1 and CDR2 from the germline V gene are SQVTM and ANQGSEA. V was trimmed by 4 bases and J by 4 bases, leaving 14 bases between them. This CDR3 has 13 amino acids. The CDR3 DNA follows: TGCAGCGTTGTAGGGATCGACGGGTACGAGCAGTACTTC. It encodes CSVVGIDGYEQYF.

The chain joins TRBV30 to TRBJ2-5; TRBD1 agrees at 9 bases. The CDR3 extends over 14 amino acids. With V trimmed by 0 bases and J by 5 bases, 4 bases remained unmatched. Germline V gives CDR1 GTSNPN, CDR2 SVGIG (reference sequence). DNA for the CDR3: TGTGCCTGGAGTGTTACAGGGGGCCATGAGACCCAGTACTTC. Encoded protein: CAWSVTGGHETQYF.

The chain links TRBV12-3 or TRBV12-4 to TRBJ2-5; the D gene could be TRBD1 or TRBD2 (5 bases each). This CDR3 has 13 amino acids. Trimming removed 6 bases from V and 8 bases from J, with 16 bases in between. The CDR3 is CASRTGPADTQYF. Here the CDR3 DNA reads TGTGCCAGCAGAACGGGACCCGCGGACACCCAGTACTTC.